This is a list of T cell receptor beta chains from one sample in a study of blood T cell repertoires in COVID-19. TCRdb's table, derived via immunoSEQ multiplex PCR, lists solely in-frame clones and lacks some. The sample contains some 51,000 clones, 75% to 95% of which appear only once. Specimen: peripheral blood. The receptors were gathered from a man aged 45-60 years with acute or convalescent COVID-19. The CDR3 runs from the conserved cysteine through the conserved F or W. Each record gives: D gene, clone size, V gene, J gene, CDR3 protein, CDR3 DNA. D genes are given only for firm matches. A row's size may be missing; if present it is once, few, many or a size class.

TRBD1	NA	TRBV11-2	TRBJ1-2	CASRVTGNLGQGNTF	TGTGCCAGCAGAGTAACTGGAAACCTGGGACAGGGGAACACCTTC
NA	NA	TRBV21-1	TRBJ2-5	CASSKEQGTGVFGETQYF	TGTGCCAGCAGCAAAGAACAAGGGACAGGGGTATTTGGAGAGACCCAGTACTTC
NA	NA	TRBV27	TRBJ1-6	CASSTAEVNSPLHF	TGTGCCAGCAGTACTGCAGAGGTTAATTCACCCCTCCACTTT
TRBD1	NA	TRBV5-1	TRBJ1-1	CASSLPGTGGEAFF	TGCGCCAGCAGCTTACCCGGGACAGGGGGTGAAGCTTTCTTT
TRBD1	NA	TRBV7-2	TRBJ1-1	CASSLFRQGAQGAFF	TGTGCCAGCAGCTTATTCAGACAGGGGGCTCAGGGAGCTTTCTTT
NA	NA	TRBV21-1	TRBJ2-5	CASSKAREDRGTETQYF	TGTGCCAGCAGCAAAGCGCGGGAGGACAGGGGTACAGAGACCCAGTACTTC
NA	NA	TRBV18	TRBJ1-1	CASSPAGSRGTEAFF	TGTGCCAGCTCACCGGCTGGGTCGCGCGGCACTGAAGCTTTCTTT
NA	NA	TRBV14	TRBJ2-2	CASSQVGVGELFF	TGTGCCAGCAGCCAAGTGGGAGTAGGGGAGCTGTTTTTT
NA	NA	TRBV20-1	TRBJ1-1	CSASRLDSIGTEAFF	TGCAGTGCTAGTCGGCTCGACTCTATTGGCACTGAAGCTTTCTTT
TRBD2	NA	TRBV15	TRBJ2-1	CATSTGLAGGLTYNEQFF	TGTGCCACCAGCACCGGACTAGCGGGGGGTCTGACCTACAATGAGCAGTTCTTC
NA	NA	TRBV5-6	TRBJ1-1	CASSRDRSTEAFF	TGTGCCAGCAGCCGTGACAGAAGCACTGAAGCTTTCTTT
TRBD1	once	TRBV19	TRBJ1-2	CASSRQGSSYGYTF	TGTGCCAGTTCTAGACAGGGATCCTCCTATGGCTACACCTTC
NA	NA	TRBV19	TRBJ1-2	CASGEGAGYGYTF	TGTGCCAGTGGAGAAGGGGCCGGCTATGGCTACACCTTC
TRBD1	once	TRBV5-6	TRBJ1-2	CASSLIVTGTVAGYTF	TGTGCCAGCAGCTTGATTGTGACAGGGACGGTGGCTGGCTACACCTTC
TRBD2	NA	TRBV24-1	TRBJ2-1	CATSDGGLAGGYNEQFF	TGTGCCACCAGTGATGGAGGATTAGCGGGGGGATACAATGAGCAGTTCTTC
TRBD1	NA	TRBV12-5	TRBJ1-2	CASGSSGGGGYTF	TGTGCTAGTGGTTCATCAGGGGGTGGTGGCTACACCTTC
NA	NA	TRBV4-1	TRBJ2-3	CASSQANPSADTQYF	TGCGCCAGCAGCCAAGCGAATCCCTCGGCAGATACGCAGTATTTT
TRBD1	NA	TRBV7-2	TRBJ2-7	CASSRDRGFYEQYF	TGTGCCAGCAGTAGGGACAGGGGGTTTTACGAGCAGTACTTC
TRBD1	NA	TRBV4-1	TRBJ1-5	CASSQDGKGGSHQPQHF	TGCGCCAGCAGCCAAGACGGAAAAGGGGGCTCCCATCAGCCCCAGCATTTT
NA	once	TRBV13	TRBJ2-7	CASSLVRRTREQYF	TGTGCCAGCAGCCTGGTCCGGAGGACCCGCGAGCAGTACTTC
NA	NA	TRBV5-1	TRBJ1-2	CASSLTGSNYGYTF	TGCGCCAGCAGCTTGACAGGCTCGAACTATGGCTACACCTTC
NA	NA	TRBV23-1	TRBJ1-3	CASSQTLVGNTIYF	TGCGCCAGCAGTCAAACTTTGGTCGGAAACACCATATATTTT
NA	NA	TRBV27	TRBJ1-3	CASRLQGSSGNTIYF	TGTGCCAGCAGGCTACAGGGCAGCTCTGGAAACACCATATATTTT
TRBD1	NA	TRBV30	TRBJ1-2	CASIIQGFRGYTF	TGTGCCTCCATTATACAGGGGTTTCGGGGCTACACCTTC
NA	NA	TRBV5-8	TRBJ1-2	CASSWVTNHGYTF	TGTGCCAGCAGCTGGGTGACTAACCATGGCTACACCTTC
NA	NA	TRBV30	TRBJ1-2	CAWSVSGLSGYTF	TGTGCCTGGAGTGTATCAGGGCTGAGTGGCTACACCTTC
NA	NA	TRBV7-8	TRBJ1-3	CASSLNLGNTIYF	TGTGCCAGCAGCTTAAATCTCGGAAACACCATATATTTT
TRBD2	few	TRBV27	TRBJ2-3	CASSPRRGADTQYF	TGTGCCAGCAGTCCGAGGCGGGGGGCAGATACGCAGTATTTT
NA	NA	TRBV7-2	TRBJ1-4	CASSGGGGRDEKLFF	TGTGCCAGCAGCGGTGGGGGGGGCCGGGATGAAAAACTGTTTTTT
NA	NA	TRBV7-6	TRBJ1-6	CASSTPGQRNSPLHF	TGTGCCAGCAGCACACCGGGACAACGGAATTCACCCCTCCACTTT
NA	NA	TRBV19	TRBJ1-2	CASSKLSDGYTF	TGTGCCAGTAGTAAATTATCGGATGGCTACACCTTC
NA	NA	TRBV12-3/TRBV12-4	TRBJ2-3	CASSLGVTDTQYF	TGTGCCAGCAGTTTGGGAGTGACAGATACGCAGTATTTT
TRBD1	few	TRBV10-2	TRBJ1-5	CASSPSGTGPNQPQHF	TGCGCCAGCAGCCCCTCCGGGACAGGGCCTAATCAGCCCCAGCATTTT
TRBD2	NA	TRBV11-2	TRBJ2-3	CASSPPGLAGGTDTQYF	TGTGCCAGCAGCCCCCCAGGGCTAGCGGGGGGCACAGATACGCAGTATTTT
NA	NA	TRBV7-9	TRBJ1-3	CASSLAEGIGNTIYF	TGTGCCAGCAGCTTAGCAGAGGGAATCGGAAACACCATATATTTT
NA	NA	TRBV5-5	TRBJ2-1	CASSFYFEGWGHNEQFF	TGTGCCAGCAGCTTCTATTTCGAGGGTTGGGGGCACAATGAGCAGTTCTTC
TRBD1	NA	TRBV19	TRBJ2-2	CASIPGTGYGELFF	TGTGCCAGCATACCCGGGACAGGGTACGGGGAGCTGTTTTTT
NA	NA	TRBV11-2	TRBJ1-2	CASSLLDSFYGYTF	TGTGCCAGCAGCTTACTCGACAGCTTCTATGGCTACACCTTC
NA	NA	TRBV5-5	TRBJ1-6	CASSLEGRLVSPLHF	TGTGCCAGCAGCTTGGAGGGGAGGCTGGTTTCACCCCTCCACTTT
TRBD1	NA	TRBV11-2	TRBJ1-5	CASSLGTGGNQPQHF	TGTGCCAGCAGCTTAGGGACAGGGGGAAATCAGCCCCAGCATTTT
TRBD1	NA	TRBV5-4	TRBJ1-1	CASSFDRDTEAFF	TGTGCCAGCAGCTTCGACAGGGACACTGAAGCTTTCTTT
NA	NA	TRBV24-1	TRBJ1-1	CATSDPSRGQGLNEAFF	TGTGCCACCAGTGATCCCTCACGAGGGCAGGGGCTAAATGAAGCTTTCTTT
NA	NA	TRBV28	TRBJ2-7	CASSLNAGSYEQYF	TGTGCCAGCAGTTTAAACGCGGGCTCCTACGAGCAGTACTTC
TRBD2	NA	TRBV6-5	TRBJ2-2	CASSSPGLATGELFF	TGTGCCAGCAGTTCGCCGGGACTAGCTACCGGGGAGCTGTTTTTT
NA	NA	TRBV11-1	TRBJ2-7	CASSLSSQVAYEQYF	TGTGCCAGCAGCTTATCCTCACAGGTCGCCTACGAGCAGTACTTC
TRBD1	NA	TRBV25-1	TRBJ1-1	CASSPGQYTEAFF	TGTGCCAGCAGTCCGGGACAGTATACTGAAGCTTTCTTT
TRBD1	NA	TRBV2	TRBJ1-2	CASSPGTGNFGYTF	TGTGCCAGCAGTCCCGGGACAGGGAATTTTGGCTACACCTTC
TRBD1	few	TRBV9	TRBJ2-5	CASSVGTGGFAETQYF	TGTGCCAGCAGCGTGGGGACAGGGGGCTTTGCTGAGACCCAGTACTTC
TRBD1	NA	TRBV15	TRBJ1-2	CATSRDPQGAGGYTF	TGTGCCACCAGCAGAGATCCCCAGGGGGCTGGCGGCTACACCTTC
TRBD1	NA	TRBV6-5	TRBJ1-6	CASTGTGAGSPLHF	TGTGCCAGCACCGGGACAGGGGCGGGTTCACCCCTCCACTTT
NA	NA	TRBV7-2	TRBJ2-1	CASSLDFNNEQFF	TGTGCCAGCAGCTTAGACTTCAACAATGAGCAGTTCTTC
NA	NA	TRBV6-5	TRBJ2-7	CASSYSYPPREQYF	TGTGCCAGCAGTTACTCATACCCGCCTCGGGAGCAGTACTTC
NA	NA	TRBV27	TRBJ2-7	CASRKQGEESREQYF	TGTGCCAGCAGGAAACAGGGTGAGGAATCCCGCGAGCAGTACTTC
NA	NA	TRBV28	TRBJ1-1	CASSSRLLEAFF	TGTGCCAGCAGTTCAAGACTCCTTGAGGCTTTCTTT
TRBD2	NA	TRBV30	TRBJ2-7	CAWRKRGGTTTYEQYF	TGTGCCTGGAGAAAACGGGGGGGAACAACAACCTACGAGCAGTACTTC
NA	NA	TRBV9	TRBJ2-1	CASSPSGAEPYNEQFF	TGTGCCAGCAGCCCCTCCGGCGCGGAACCCTACAATGAGCAGTTCTTC
NA	NA	TRBV19	TRBJ1-4	CATQSKGQHEKLFF	TGTGCCACCCAAAGTAAGGGGCAGCACGAAAAACTGTTTTTT
TRBD1	NA	TRBV24-1	TRBJ2-2	CATSDPRGQGALAGELFF	TGTGCCACCAGTGATCCTCGAGGACAGGGGGCGCTAGCCGGGGAGCTGTTTTTT
NA	NA	TRBV5-1	TRBJ1-4	CASSLVQGGANEKLFF	TGCGCCAGCAGCTTGGTTCAGGGTGGGGCTAATGAAAAACTGTTTTTT